Reported below is one T cell receptor (beta chain). The data originate from a study of blood T cell repertoires in COVID-19. At the level of the study: Specimens from acute and convalescent COVID-19 originated in the United States, Italy and Spain.

The method was immunoSEQ multiplex PCR; TCRdb's version includes in-frame clones alone and lacks a portion of them. The repertoire consists of 450,000 or so clones, with 90% occurring once and the leading ten covering more than 0.55%. Study members were between about 18 and 95 years old and lived in 24 US regions. Two negative PCRs, clearance, or symptom resolution characterized the recovered Cohort 3 donors. The CDR3 is made up of 15 amino acids. Trimming removed 5 bases from V and 8 bases from J, with 16 bases in between. Germline values: CDR1 SEHNR, CDR2 FQNEAQ (reference sequence). The chain couples TRBV7-9 to TRBJ1-6; D is ambiguous. The sample was PBMCs or T cells enriched from blood (not recorded which). The TCR comes from a man between 18 and 29 years old who had recovered from COVID-19. CDR3 nucleotides: TGTGCCAGCAGCCCCACCCGGATGGGCGATTCACCCCTCCACTTT. It specifies CASSPTRMGDSPLHF.